These 15 T cell receptor beta chains were sequenced from one sample in a study of somatic mutations in cytotoxic T cells in rheumatoid arthritis. The repertoire was sequenced with immunoSEQ multiplex PCR; TCRdb's copy has only in-frame clones and lacks some. The table includes 15,000 to 25,000 clones, over 75% detected once. The sequenced material came from CD8+ T cells sorted from blood. These TCRs come from a woman aged 45-60 years in good health.

The chain employs TRBV30 and TRBJ2-3; TRBD2 matches 15 bases. The CDR3 is made up of 18 amino acids. J lost 3 bases, V lost 5 bases, and 12 bases had no gene match. Per the germline V gene, CDR1 is GTSNPN and CDR2 is SVGIG (reference sequence). The CDR3 here is CAWQGGLAGGPVTDTQYF. The CDR3 nucleotides read TGTGCCTGGCAAGGTGGACTAGCGGGAGGGCCTGTGACAGATACGCAGTATTTT.

The genes are TRBV7-9 and TRBJ2-7, with a weak D call TRBD2 (5 bases). This CDR3 is built from 15 residues. V was cut by 4 bases and J by 2 bases, with 15 bases left in between. The germline CDR1 and CDR2 sequences are SEHNR and FQNEAQ (reference sequence). The CDR3 loop reads CASSSPGGPAYEQYF. In nucleotides, the CDR3 is TGTGCCAGCAGCTCCCCTGGCGGGCCTGCCTACGAGCAGTACTTC.

The chain couples TRBV2 to TRBJ1-4; D call uncertain. Germline V lookup: CDR1 SNHLY, CDR2 FYNNEI. CDR3 length: 15 residues. The V gene lost 3 bases and the J gene lost 1 base, with 9 bases spanning the gap. The CDR3 coding sequence is TGTGCCAGCAGTGATGACGGCAGAACTAATGAAAAACTGTTTTTT. Amino acid sequence: CASSDDGRTNEKLFF. The entire variable domain, with the rest obtained from reference TRBV2 and TRBJ1-4, is as follows: EPEVTQTPSHQVTQMGQEVILRCVPISNHLYFYWYRQILGQKVEFLVSFYNNEISEKSEIFDDQFSVERPDGSNFTLKIRSTKLEDSAMYFCASSDDGRTNEKLFFGSGTQLSVL.

The rearrangement joins TRBV9 to TRBJ2-1; possible D gene TRBD1, 6 bases. The germline gives CDR1 SGDLS, CDR2 YYNGEE. The ends were cut back, 4 bases at V and 6 bases at J, with 20 bases in the middle. The CDR3 has 16 amino acids. The CDR3 region is CASSPAQGGPLNEQFF. The CDR3 DNA sequence: TGTGCCAGCAGCCCCGCACAGGGTGGCCCCCTCAATGAGCAGTTCTTC.

The chain carries TRBV11-2 and TRBJ2-2; D ambiguous. Germline CDR1 SGHAT, CDR2 FQNNGV. This CDR3 region has 16 residues. The V gene lost 0 bases and the J gene lost 4 bases, with 12 bases spanning the gap. CDR3 nucleotides: TGTGCCAGCAGCTTAGATCTCGGGCTACCCACCGGGGAGCTGTTTTTT. It is translated as CASSLDLGLPTGELFF.

This clone has just one count. The CDR3, as DNA: TGTGCCAGCAGTTTTGAGGCCACCGGGGAGCTGTTTTTT. Residues: CASSFEATGELFF. The chain links TRBV27 to TRBJ2-2; unclear D gene. This CDR3 comprises 13 residues. Germline V gene data show CDR1 as MNHEY and CDR2 as SMNVEV (reference sequence). With 3 bases removed from V and 4 bases from J, the gap between germline ends came to 6 bases.

The chain couples TRBV9 to TRBJ2-7; 10 bases align to TRBD2. The V gene's germline CDR1 is SGDLS and CDR2 YYNGEE. The V segment lost 3 bases and the J segment 4 bases; nucleotides outside the gene matches: 7. This CDR3 contains 15 residues. CDR3 amino acids: CASSGGASGGYEQYF. CDR3 nucleotides: TGTGCCAGCAGCGGGGGGGCTAGCGGGGGTTACGAGCAGTACTTC. Full variable domain (remainder filled in from reference TRBV9 and TRBJ2-7): DSGVTQTPKHLITATGQRVTLRCSPRSGDLSVYWYQQSLDQGLQFLIQYYNGEERAKGNILERFSAQQFPDLHSELNLSSLELGDSALYFCASSGGASGGYEQYFGPGTRLTVT.

This clone occurred once. The chain links TRBV13 to TRBJ2-3; 12 bases fit TRBD2. The CDR3 runs to 18 residues. Trimming took 5 bases from V and 1 from J; bases not matched to a gene: 10. Per germline, CDR1 PRHDT and CDR2 FYEKMQ (reference sequence). CDR3 residues: CASSQSTSGGRGTDTQYF. The CDR3 bases are TGTGCCAGCAGCCAATCGACTAGCGGGGGCCGGGGCACAGATACGCAGTATTTT.

The chain employs TRBV6-6 and TRBJ2-7; D is unclear. V lost 2 bases and J lost 5, with 7 bases in between. This CDR3 region has 12 residues. Germline values: CDR1 MNHNY, CDR2 SVGAGI (reference sequence). The CDR3 spells CASSYSFDEQYF. The DNA for the CDR3 is TGTGCCAGCAGTTACAGTTTCGACGAGCAGTACTTC.

The chain employs TRBV28 and TRBJ1-1; TRBD1 is a possible D gene (5 bases). The V gene's germline CDR1 is MDHEN and CDR2 SYDVKM. CDR3 length: 13 residues. Trimming left V 6 bases short and J 14 bases short, with 22 bases between. In DNA form, the CDR3 reads TGTGCCAGCAGCCGTGGTCTGGGGGTGACCTCGTTCTTT. As protein: CASSRGLGVTSFF. Using reference TRBV28 and TRBJ1-1 for the parts outside the CDR3, the full variable domain is DVKVTQSSRYLVKRTGEKVFLECVQDMDHENMFWYRQDPGLGLRLIYFSYDVKMKEKGDIPEGYSVSREKKERFSLILESASTNQTSMYLCASSRGLGVTSFFGQGTRLTVV.

The chain couples TRBV9 to TRBJ2-3; no clear D gene. Germline assignment: CDR1 SGDLS and CDR2 YYNGEE. CDR3 length equals 15 residues. V dropped 0 bases and J dropped 0 bases, with 8 bases sitting between them. The CDR3 DNA reads as TGTGCCAGCAGCGTAGAGTGGGGTAGCACAGATACGCAGTATTTT. Translation gives CASSVEWGSTDTQYF.

In its sample, this clone was seen once. V and J are TRBV2 and TRBJ1-5; tentative D call: TRBD1 (5 bases). In germline, CDR1 is SNHLY, CDR2 FYNNEI. Trimming stripped 7 bases from V and 6 bases from J, with 19 bases between. The CDR3 sequence is 15 residues long. The CDR3 loop is CASNGGGDVFQPQHF. Here the CDR3 DNA reads TGTGCCAGCAATGGGGGTGGGGATGTCTTTCAGCCCCAGCATTTT.

The J gene is TRBJ2-1, the V gene TRBV9; TRBD2 aligns across 7 bases. The CDR3 has 16 amino acids. The ends lost 0 bases at V and 0 bases at J; junction bases unmatched: 3. CDR1 is SGDLS, CDR2 YYNGEE, per germline. In DNA form, the CDR3 reads TGTGCCAGCAGCGTAGAGGGCGGGAGCTCCTACAATGAGCAGTTCTTC. It is translated as CASSVEGGSSYNEQFF. Full variable domain (remainder filled in from reference TRBV9 and TRBJ2-1): DSGVTQTPKHLITATGQRVTLRCSPRSGDLSVYWYQQSLDQGLQFLIQYYNGEERAKGNILERFSAQQFPDLHSELNLSSLELGDSALYFCASSVEGGSSYNEQFFGPGTRLTVL.

The V and J genes are TRBV2 and TRBJ2-1, with 12 bases lining up with TRBD2. Germline trimming cut 6 bases from V and 7 bases from J; bases unmatched to any gene: 7. The V gene's germline CDR1 is SNHLY and CDR2 FYNNEI. This CDR3 contains 15 residues. This CDR3 is CASRLAGGSGNEQFF. The CDR3 nucleotides are TGTGCCAGCAGACTAGCGGGGGGATCGGGTAATGAGCAGTTCTTC.

This clone was seen a single time. This chain links TRBV11-2 with TRBJ2-7; TRBD1 matches 8 bases. The V gene's germline CDR1 is SGHAT and CDR2 FQNNGV. V was pared by 3 bases and J by 3 bases, with 4 bases of the junction left unmatched. The length of the CDR3 is 14 residues. In DNA form, the CDR3 reads TGTGCCAGCAGCTTTGGACAGGGATTCTACGAGCAGTACTTC. It specifies CASSFGQGFYEQYF.